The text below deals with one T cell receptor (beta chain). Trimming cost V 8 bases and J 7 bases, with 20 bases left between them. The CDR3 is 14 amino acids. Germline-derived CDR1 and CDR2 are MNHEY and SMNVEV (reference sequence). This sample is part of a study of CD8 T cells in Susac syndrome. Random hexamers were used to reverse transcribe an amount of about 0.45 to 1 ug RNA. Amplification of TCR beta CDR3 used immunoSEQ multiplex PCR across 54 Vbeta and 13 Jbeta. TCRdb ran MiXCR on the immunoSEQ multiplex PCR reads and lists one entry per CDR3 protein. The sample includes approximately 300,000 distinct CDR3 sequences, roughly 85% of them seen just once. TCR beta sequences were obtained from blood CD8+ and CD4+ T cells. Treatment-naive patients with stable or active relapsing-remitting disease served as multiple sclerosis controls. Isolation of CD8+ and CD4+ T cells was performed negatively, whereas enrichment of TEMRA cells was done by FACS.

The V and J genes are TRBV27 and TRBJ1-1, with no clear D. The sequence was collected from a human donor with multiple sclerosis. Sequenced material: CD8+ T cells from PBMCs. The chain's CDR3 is CASRPVTWEFEAFF. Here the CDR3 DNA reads TGTGCCAGCCGTCCCGTAACTTGGGAATTTGAAGCTTTCTTT.